The 18 T cell receptor beta chains presented below share a single source sample, sequenced in a study of cytomegalovirus exposure and HLA in healthy donors. Both 60 Vbeta primers and 13 Jbeta primers went into the PCR. Some clones are missing from TCRdb's copy, which holds only in-frame ones; the method was immunoSEQ multiplex PCR. The profile covers around 300,000 clones, with almost 85% appearing a single time and about 2% taken by the ten largest. The sample taken for sequencing was PBMCs. These receptors were taken from a woman between 40 and 50 years old in good health and CMV-seropositive.

J is TRBJ1-5 and V is TRBV27, with D perhaps matching TRBD1 (5 bases). With 3 bases removed from V and 3 bases from J, the gap between germline ends came to 9 bases. The CDR3 loop spans 14 amino acids. Germline CDR1 reads MNHEY; CDR2 reads SMNVEV (reference sequence). CDR3 amino acids: CASSFSGNNQPQHF. DNA for the CDR3: TGTGCCAGCAGTTTCTCAGGGAACAATCAGCCCCAGCATTTT.

The J gene is TRBJ2-7, the V gene TRBV19; TRBD2 matches at 10 bases. The V gene end was trimmed by 9 bases and the J gene end by 4 bases; junction bases not matched to a gene: 6. The CDR3 length is 13 residues. Germline V gives CDR1 LNHDA, CDR2 SQIVND (reference sequence). This chain's CDR3 is CASSGLAEYEQYF. The CDR3, as DNA: TGTGCCAGCTCCGGACTAGCGGAGTACGAGCAGTACTTC.

The chain has TRBV6-1 and TRBJ2-3; 9 nucleotides agree with TRBD2. The CDR3 totals 16 residues. V was clipped by 4 bases and J by 7 bases; unmatched bases: 12. The germline CDR1 and CDR2 sequences are MNHNS and SASEGT. The CDR3 loop reads CASSVREGLIRNTQYF. The CDR3 bases are TGTGCCAGCAGTGTGCGGGAGGGCTTAATTAGAAATACGCAGTATTTT.

The chain recombines TRBV11-2 with TRBJ2-2; possibly TRBD2 for D (5 bases). Trimming took off 5 bases at V and 5 bases at J, with 18 bases between the two ends. This CDR3 spans 16 amino acids. Per the germline V gene, CDR1 is SGHAT and CDR2 is FQNNGV. The CDR3 nucleotides are TGTGCCAGCAGCATCCCAACCGGACTCCAGACCGGGGAGCTGTTTTTT. Amino acid sequence: CASSIPTGLQTGELFF.

The rearrangement joins TRBV7-9 to TRBJ2-7, with 8 nucleotides matching TRBD1. Trimming removed 1 base from V and 13 bases from J; junction bases left unmatched: 9. The CDR3 loop spans 13 amino acids. Germline V lookup: CDR1 SEHNR, CDR2 FQNEAQ (reference sequence). CDR3 loop: CASSLGTGNLVYF. The CDR3 nucleotides are TGTGCCAGCAGCTTAGGGACAGGGAATTTGGTTTACTTC.

V is TRBV15 and J is TRBJ2-7, with a tentative D call TRBD2 (6 bases). The CDR3 contains 14 residues. V was pared by 5 bases and J by 2 bases, with 13 bases between. The germline gives CDR1 LNHNV, CDR2 YYDKDF (reference sequence). CDR3 region: CATSPSDYPYEQYF. DNA of the CDR3: TGTGCCACCAGCCCATCGGACTATCCCTACGAGCAGTACTTC.

Only one count was recorded for this clone. The chain recombines TRBV6-1 with TRBJ2-7; 10 nucleotides match TRBD2. The CDR3 consists of 15 residues. V was clipped by 3 bases and J by 3 bases; unmatched bases: 5. Per the germline V gene, CDR1 is MNHNS and CDR2 is SASEGT. The DNA of the CDR3 is TGTGCCAGCAGTGAGTTACTAGCGGGAAGCTACGAGCAGTACTTC. Amino acid sequence: CASSELLAGSYEQYF.

This clone was counted a single time. V gene TRBV18 combines with J gene TRBJ1-1; no firm D call. CDR3 length: 15 residues. The germline CDR1 and CDR2 sequences are KGHSH and LQKENI. The V gene lost 3 bases and the J gene lost 4 bases, with 15 bases spanning the gap. CDR3 nucleotide sequence: TGTGCCAGCTCACCCGAGTTGGGGAGTCCCACTGAAGCTTTCTTT. This encodes CASSPELGSPTEAFF.

The V and J genes are TRBV9 and TRBJ1-3; D is unclear. The CDR3 runs 14 residues. Looked up from germline, CDR1 is SGDLS and CDR2 is YYNGEE. Trimming stripped 0 bases from V and 2 bases from J, with 6 bases between. DNA of the CDR3: TGTGCCAGCAGCGTAGAAGGAGCTGGAAACACCATATATTTT. Its protein is CASSVEGAGNTIYF.

V gene TRBV6-6 combines with J gene TRBJ2-7, with D maybe TRBD2 (6 bases). The germline V gene encodes CDR1 MNHNY and CDR2 SVGAGI (reference sequence). This CDR3 comprises 13 residues. The V and J ends lost 0 bases and 6 bases respectively, with 9 bases between them. The CDR3 is CASSYSGGIEQYF. The CDR3 nucleotides are TGTGCCAGCAGTTACTCGGGGGGTATCGAGCAGTACTTC.

The V and J genes are TRBV6-5 and TRBJ2-7; D may be TRBD2 (5 bases). Looked up from germline, CDR1 is MNHEY and CDR2 is SVGAGI. The CDR3 extends over 14 amino acids. V lost 10 bases to trimming and J lost 2 bases, with 18 bases between them. The CDR3 sequence: CATRTWENPYEQYF. CDR3 in DNA: TGTGCCACTCGAACGTGGGAGAACCCCTACGAGCAGTACTTC.

The chain couples TRBV25-1 to TRBJ2-1; 8 positions match TRBD2. The CDR3 is 15 residues long. Germline V gives CDR1 MGHDK, CDR2 SYGVNS. The trim removed 5 bases at V and 9 bases at J, leaving 12 bases unmatched. The CDR3 protein is CASSYLFGTSSEQFF. The CDR3 bases are TGTGCCAGCAGTTACCTTTTCGGGACTAGTTCTGAGCAGTTCTTC.

The sample holds a few counts of this clone. The genes are TRBV28 and TRBJ2-5; 8 bases line up with TRBD1. V dropped 5 bases and J dropped 4; count of bases not matched to a gene: 12. This CDR3 is 16 amino acids long. Germline V gives CDR1 MDHEN, CDR2 SYDVKM. The CDR3 DNA sequence: TGTGCCAGCAGTGCCCTCGGACAGGGTTCGGGAGAGACCCAGTACTTC. It yields the protein CASSALGQGSGETQYF.

The DNA for the CDR3 is TGTGCCAGCTCACCACCCAGGGACAGGGCCTACAATGAGCAGTTCTTC. It codes for CASSPPRDRAYNEQFF. The V gene is TRBV18, the J gene TRBJ2-1; 9 bases are a match to TRBD1. This CDR3 has 16 amino acids. V dropped 0 bases and J dropped 2; count of bases not matched to a gene: 2. CDR1 and CDR2 (germline): KGHSH, LQKENI.

This chain connects TRBV6-1 to TRBJ2-7, with 10 bases that match TRBD2. J gave up 2 bases and V 4 bases, and 8 bases lay outside the gene matches. Germline CDR1 is MNHNS and CDR2 is SASEGT. The CDR3 has 16 residues. The CDR3 reads CASSALLAGSTYEQYF. The CDR3 nucleotides read TGTGCCAGCAGTGCACTACTAGCGGGAAGCACCTACGAGCAGTACTTC.

The CDR3 nucleotides are TGTGCCCGCCAGCAGAGCGGGTACACAGATACGCAGTATTTT. Its protein product is CARQQSGYTDTQYF. The chain couples TRBV30 to TRBJ2-3; perhaps TRBD2 as D (6 bases). Trimming took off 8 bases at V and 2 bases at J, with 17 bases between the two ends. Germline V lookup: CDR1 GTSNPN, CDR2 SVGIG (reference sequence). The CDR3 runs 14 residues.

The chain uses TRBV18 and TRBJ2-2; D perhaps matches TRBD2 (5 bases). CDR1 KGHSH and CDR2 LQKENI come from the germline V gene. The CDR3 sequence is 18 residues long. Trimming shortened V by 1 base and J by 0 bases, and 15 bases separated the two germline ends. This CDR3 reads CASSPQSPGMANTGELFF. For the CDR3, the DNA is TGTGCCAGCTCACCACAGTCCCCGGGGATGGCGAACACCGGGGAGCTGTTTTTT.

The chain combines TRBV25-1 with TRBJ1-1, with D uncertain. The CDR3 is made up of 13 amino acids. Germline lookup yields CDR1 MGHDK and CDR2 SYGVNS. V lost 2 bases and J 0 bases, leaving 4 bases between the germline ends. CDR3 sequence (DNA): TGTGCCAGCAGTGAACCCATGAACACTGAAGCTTTCTTT. Translating it yields CASSEPMNTEAFF.